The T cell receptor beta chain under discussion was sequenced for a study of regulatory T cells in long-lasting Graves disease (dated by TCRdb to the early 2020s). Looking at the study overall: In the newly diagnosed Graves' disease group, patients had been taking antithyroid drugs for less than 3 months. This study used TCR sequencing and RNA sequencing of peripheral blood to compare persistent Graves' disease patients against newly diagnosed Graves' disease patients. The study was conducted in China and was registered as a clinical trial. A total of roughly 35 samples underwent TCR sequencing: some 13 from persistent and about 20 from newly diagnosed Graves' disease patients.

The library relied on multiplex PCR. TCRdb names Illumina HiSeq 4000 as the instrument used. CDR3 regions were amplified by Arm-PCR with iRepertoire HTBI primers to construct TCR beta libraries. Before sequencing, the PCR products underwent gel purification. From the authors' description of their analysis: Gene usage analysis of CDR3 amino acid clonotypes used the approximately 62 TRBV and about 14 TRBJ segments found across samples. COPE and FqMerger were used to merge the filtered high-quality paired reads into contigs. BLAST was used to align contigs to the IMGT TRBV, TRBD and TRBJ reference genes, and CDR3 was defined following IMGT. Any clonotype with a frequency above 0.1% was counted as a highly expanded clone. Repertoire diversity was measured by Shannon entropy, and V-J evenness by the Gini coefficient. Public clonotypes were defined as clonotypes shared by more than one individual. The public sequencing data were trimmed at Q25 with fastp and processed into clonotypes with MiXCR by TCRdb, which kept only in-frame beta chains. Every entry covers one CDR3 protein and lists the most common genes and DNA from its rows. None of the V and J calls come from the authors' own analysis; TCRdb made them. The sample records approximately 400,000 distinct CDR3 sequences, 15% of which are singletons. Approximately 8% of the sample rests with the top ten.

Taken with the paper, the label for time point translates to: newly diagnosed GD, antithyroid drugs for less than 3 months. For both TCR sequencing and RNA sequencing, RNA was extracted from PBMCs using TRIzol. The diagnosis of Graves' disease was made according to American Thyroid Association guidelines. Patients were recruited from an endocrinology department in Xi'an, China. From each patient, 8 to 10 milliliters of peripheral blood was collected into an EDTA anticoagulant tube. Ficoll Paque Plus density gradient separation was used to isolate PBMCs, and no further T cell sorting was done. An Agilent 2100 Bioanalyzer and agarose gel were used to check RNA quality, while a NanoDrop 2000 measured RNA concentration. The study at large found these results: TRBV28, TRBJ1-2 and TRBJ2-5 were preferentially used in persistent disease, while TRBV20-1 and TRBJ2-1 were favored in newly diagnosed disease. As a limitation, the authors acknowledged that the small sample size may reduce accuracy. Only peripheral blood was studied, because thyroid tissue, the primary lesion, was inaccessible. Patients with persistent disease shared more public clonotypes (roughly 2,900) than newly diagnosed patients did (nearly 1,000). Only the TCR beta chain was sequenced and analyzed. Compared with newly diagnosed patients, persistent Graves' disease patients had lower TCR Shannon entropy and fewer highly expanded clones, which suggests clonal expansion.

In its sample, this clonotype was seen many times. Its antigen is not yet known. No base quality values were provided; no much bigger clone lies one nucleotide off. The CDR3 measures 14 amino acids from cysteine to phenylalanine. Of the read, only the CDR3 DNA is kept; its 42 bases are in frame from base 1. Trimming takes 5 bases from V and 4 bases from J, and the germline ends sit 13 bases apart. CDR1 and CDR2, looked up from the germline V gene, are SGHNT and YENEEA. Separately, the same data were catalogued under a study of T cells in Graves' hyperthyroidism and ophthalmopathy. The second publication reports: Stable Graves' hyperthyroidism was defined as no progression to ophthalmopathy during 18 months of follow-up. The hyperthyroidism patients were between 18 and 65 years old and newly diagnosed, with a disease duration of less than 2 months. Patients with uncontrolled infections, other autoimmune diseases, pregnancy or lactation were excluded. Clinical symptoms, serum thyroxine and TRAb, thyroid ultrasound, and orbital computed tomography formed the basis for the diagnoses. A first-round RT-PCR of the TCR CDR3 used the HTBI primer set with the Qiagen OneStep RT-PCR kit. Blood samples also contained most of the expanded thyroid clonotypes (frequency above 0.001), which suggests that blood repertoires may reflect thyroid immune responses. In cross-validation, a model built on a 13 V-J signature told ophthalmopathy apart from stable hyperthyroidism with just under 90% sensitivity and roughly 83% specificity, and in testing the same model reached 80%/75%. In validation, the model predicted progression to ophthalmopathy a median of roughly 6.5 months before onset, with over 60% sensitivity and roughly 79% specificity. To identify distinguishing TCR V-J signatures, a discovery cohort of some 99 patients was used, comprising 43 with Graves' ophthalmopathy and around 57 with stable Graves' hyperthyroidism. Prospective prediction of ophthalmopathy was tested in an independent validation cohort consisting of fewer than 20 hyperthyroidism patients and some 16 patients who later progressed to ophthalmopathy. The approximately 97 discovery patients were randomly divided into training and test sets at a 7:3 ratio. The study also compared thyroid tissue and blood T-cell repertoires from about six Graves' hyperthyroidism patients. Once sampling was done, hyperthyroidism patients were given methimazole at a starting dose of 30 mg daily, whereas ophthalmopathy patients were given high-dose intravenous methylprednisolone. A second multiplex PCR round built the libraries, followed by size selection and purification. The libraries were sequenced on an Illumina HiSeq2000 using paired-end 100 bp reads. SOAPnuke was used to process the raw data, with reads discarded if the reads contained adapters or uncalled bases, had a mean Phred below 15, or lacked an exact constant-primer or identifier match. COPE v1.2.5 was used to merge high-quality paired reads, and clonotypes were defined as unique nucleotide sequences. Clonotypes were aligned to IMGT TRBV, TRBD and TRBJ reference segments using MiTCR v1.1. The analysis included only V-J combinations with a frequency above 0.0001, which together covered approximately 99% of the repertoires. A TCS score was defined as the ratio of F50 (clonal expansion) to E x V (chaos), with BLOSUM62-based TCRdist applied between CDR3 peptides within each V-J. Welch's t-statistics and random forest reduced around 550 V-J features to 13, which were used in a naive Bayes classifier (R e1071). Sample size was not statistically predetermined, and blinding of investigators to group allocation was not performed. The paper describes TCR Vbeta CDR3 sequencing of around 130 peripheral blood samples, made up of approximately 40 ophthalmopathy patients, roughly 80 hyperthyroidism patients and 17 progressor patients.

Rearrangement joined TRBV11-3 to TRBJ2-3; TRBD1 might be the D gene, on 5 matching bases. The clonotype was recovered from a woman aged 40 to 55 with Graves disease. Donor details come from another sample of the same person, matched by shared clones. The material was peripheral blood mononuclear cells (PBMCs), obtained at new diagnosis, from a patient treated with antithyroid drugs. The nucleotides are TGTGCCAGCAGCAAGGACACGGGCGCAGATACGCAGTATTTT. This sequence encodes CASSKDTGADTQYF.